This TCR beta chain was captured by sequencing in a study of cytomegalovirus exposure and HLA in healthy donors. Overall study: A prior study identified 117 million unique TCR beta sequences from about 179 million T cells. Study outcomes and limitations: It was reportedly the case that the classifier diagnosed cytomegalovirus status with high specificity and sensitivity.

The study ran its PCR with 60 Vbeta and 13 Jbeta primers. Sequenced by immunoSEQ multiplex PCR; TCRdb stores in-frame clones only, minus some. The sample lists about 140,000 clones; around 82% were seen once. The germline V gene has CDR1 MGHRA and CDR2 YSYEKL. The CDR3 is 17 amino acids. Points on this clone: The antigen is unknown.

The rearrangement uses TRBV4-1 and TRBJ2-5; maybe TRBD2 (5 bases). The end of the DNA is better explained by TRBJ2-7, so the J call may be wrong. Sample: PBMCs. The clonotype was recovered from a man aged 40-50 years in good health and CMV-seropositive. The CDR3: CASSSLTLVGEPYEQYF. The CDR3 nucleotides read TGCGCCAGCAGCTCCCTGACTCTGGTCGGGGAACCCTACGAGCAGTACTTC.